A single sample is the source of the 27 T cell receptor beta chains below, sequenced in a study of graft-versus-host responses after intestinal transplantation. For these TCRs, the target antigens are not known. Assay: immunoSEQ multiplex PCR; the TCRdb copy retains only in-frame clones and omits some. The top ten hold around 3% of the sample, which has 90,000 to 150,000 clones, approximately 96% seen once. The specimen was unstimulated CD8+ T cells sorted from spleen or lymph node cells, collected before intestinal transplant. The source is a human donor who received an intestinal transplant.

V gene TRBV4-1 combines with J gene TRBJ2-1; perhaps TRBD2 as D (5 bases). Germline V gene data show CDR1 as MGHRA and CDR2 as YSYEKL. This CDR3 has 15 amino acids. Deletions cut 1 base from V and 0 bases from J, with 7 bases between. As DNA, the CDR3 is TGCGCCAGCAGCCAAGTAGCGAGCTCCTACAATGAGCAGTTCTTC. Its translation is CASSQVASSYNEQFF.

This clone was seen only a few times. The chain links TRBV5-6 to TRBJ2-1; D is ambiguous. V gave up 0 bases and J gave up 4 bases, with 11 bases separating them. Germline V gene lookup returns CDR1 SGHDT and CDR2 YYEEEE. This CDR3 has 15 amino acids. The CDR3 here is CASSLVSSVYNEQFF. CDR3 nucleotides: TGTGCCAGCAGCTTGGTAAGCTCCGTATACAATGAGCAGTTCTTC.

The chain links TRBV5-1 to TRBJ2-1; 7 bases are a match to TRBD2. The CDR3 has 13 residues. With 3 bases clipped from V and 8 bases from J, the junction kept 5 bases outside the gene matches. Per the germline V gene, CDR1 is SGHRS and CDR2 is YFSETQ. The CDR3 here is CASSSGGVHEQFF. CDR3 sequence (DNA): TGCGCCAGCAGCTCGGGGGGTGTTCATGAGCAGTTCTTC. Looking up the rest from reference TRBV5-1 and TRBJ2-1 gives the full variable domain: KAGVTQTPRYLIKTRGQQVTLSCSPISGHRSVSWYQQTPGQGLQFLFEYFSETQRNKGNFPGRFSGRQFSNSRSEMNVSTLELGDSALYLCASSSGGVHEQFFGPGTRLTVL.

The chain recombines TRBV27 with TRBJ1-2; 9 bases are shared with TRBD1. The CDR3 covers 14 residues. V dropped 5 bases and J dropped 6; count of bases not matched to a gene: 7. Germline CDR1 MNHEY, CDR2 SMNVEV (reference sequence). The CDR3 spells CASSTRTGDHGYTF. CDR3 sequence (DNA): TGTGCCAGCAGTACGAGGACAGGGGATCATGGCTACACCTTC.

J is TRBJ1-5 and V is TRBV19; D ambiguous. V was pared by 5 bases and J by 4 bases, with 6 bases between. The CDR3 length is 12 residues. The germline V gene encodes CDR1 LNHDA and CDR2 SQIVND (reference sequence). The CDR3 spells CASSHVNQPQHF. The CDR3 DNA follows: TGTGCCAGTAGTCACGTGAATCAGCCCCAGCATTTT.

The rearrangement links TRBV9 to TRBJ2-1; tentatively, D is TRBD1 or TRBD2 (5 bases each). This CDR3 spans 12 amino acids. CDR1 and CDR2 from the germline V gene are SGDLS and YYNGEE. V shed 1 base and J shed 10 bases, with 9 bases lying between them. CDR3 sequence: CASSVQGEEQFF. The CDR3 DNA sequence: TGTGCCAGCAGCGTACAGGGAGAAGAGCAGTTCTTC.

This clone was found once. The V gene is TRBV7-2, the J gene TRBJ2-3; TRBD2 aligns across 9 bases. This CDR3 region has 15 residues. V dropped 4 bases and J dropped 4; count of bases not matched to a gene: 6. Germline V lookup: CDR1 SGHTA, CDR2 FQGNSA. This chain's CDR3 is CASSSVASGADTQYF. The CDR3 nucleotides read TGTGCCAGCAGCTCAGTCGCTAGCGGGGCAGATACGCAGTATTTT.

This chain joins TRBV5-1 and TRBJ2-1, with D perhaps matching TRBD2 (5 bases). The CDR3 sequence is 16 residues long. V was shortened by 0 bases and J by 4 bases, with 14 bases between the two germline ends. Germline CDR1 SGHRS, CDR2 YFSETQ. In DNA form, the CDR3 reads TGCGCCAGCAGCTTGGAGGCAGGAGGAACTTACAATGAGCAGTTCTTC. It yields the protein CASSLEAGGTYNEQFF.

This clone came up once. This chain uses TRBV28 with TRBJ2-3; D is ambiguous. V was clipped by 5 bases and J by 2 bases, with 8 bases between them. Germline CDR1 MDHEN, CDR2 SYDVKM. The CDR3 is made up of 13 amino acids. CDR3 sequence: CASSPSLTDTQYF. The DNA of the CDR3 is TGTGCCAGCAGTCCCTCTCTCACAGATACGCAGTATTTT.

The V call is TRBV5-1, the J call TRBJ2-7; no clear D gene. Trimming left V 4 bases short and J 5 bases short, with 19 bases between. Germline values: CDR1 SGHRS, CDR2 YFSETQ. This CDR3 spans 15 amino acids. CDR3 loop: CASSAEEGRADEQYF. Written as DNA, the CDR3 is TGCGCCAGCAGCGCAGAGGAAGGGCGTGCGGACGAGCAGTACTTC.

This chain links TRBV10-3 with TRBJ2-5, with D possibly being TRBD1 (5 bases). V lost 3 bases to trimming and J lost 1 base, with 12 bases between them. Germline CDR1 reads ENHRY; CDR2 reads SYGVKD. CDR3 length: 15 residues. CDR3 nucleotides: TGTGCCATCAGTGATTCAGGGATGACCCAAGAGACCCAGTACTTC. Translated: CAISDSGMTQETQYF.

CDR3 nucleotides: TGTGCCAGCAGCTTAAGCACTAGCGGGAATTACGAGCAGTACTTC. The encoded protein is CASSLSTSGNYEQYF. The chain recombines TRBV7-2 with TRBJ2-7, with 10 nucleotides matching TRBD2. The germline gives CDR1 SGHTA, CDR2 FQGNSA. The CDR3 contains 15 residues. The J segment lost 4 bases and the V segment lost 2 bases, leaving 5 bases of the junction unmatched.

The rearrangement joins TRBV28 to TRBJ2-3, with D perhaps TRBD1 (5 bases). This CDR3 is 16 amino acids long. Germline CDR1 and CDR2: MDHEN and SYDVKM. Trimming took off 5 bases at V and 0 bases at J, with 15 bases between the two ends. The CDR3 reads CASSLDRKASTDTQYF. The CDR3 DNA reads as TGTGCCAGCAGTCTAGACAGAAAAGCTAGCACAGATACGCAGTATTTT.

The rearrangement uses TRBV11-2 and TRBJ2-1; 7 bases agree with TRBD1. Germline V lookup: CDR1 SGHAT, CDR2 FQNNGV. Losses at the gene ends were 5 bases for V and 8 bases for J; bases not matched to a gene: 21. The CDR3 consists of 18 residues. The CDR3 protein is CASSGDGLEQGVLDEQFF. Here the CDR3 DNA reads TGTGCCAGCAGCGGCGACGGGTTAGAGCAGGGGGTTCTAGATGAGCAGTTCTTC.

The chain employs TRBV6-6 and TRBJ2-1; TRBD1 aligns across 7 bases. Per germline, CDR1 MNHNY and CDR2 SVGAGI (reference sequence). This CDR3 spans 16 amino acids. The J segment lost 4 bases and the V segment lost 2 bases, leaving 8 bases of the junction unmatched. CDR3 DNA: TGTGCCAGCAGTTACGTCGAGGGGGCGTCGTACAATGAGCAGTTCTTC. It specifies CASSYVEGASYNEQFF.

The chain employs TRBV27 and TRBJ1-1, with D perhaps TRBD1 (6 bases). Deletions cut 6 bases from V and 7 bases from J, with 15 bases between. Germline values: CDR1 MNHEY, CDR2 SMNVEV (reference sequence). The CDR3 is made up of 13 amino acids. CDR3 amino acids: CASRWGAGSEAFF. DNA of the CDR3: TGTGCCAGCAGGTGGGGGGCCGGGAGTGAAGCTTTCTTT.

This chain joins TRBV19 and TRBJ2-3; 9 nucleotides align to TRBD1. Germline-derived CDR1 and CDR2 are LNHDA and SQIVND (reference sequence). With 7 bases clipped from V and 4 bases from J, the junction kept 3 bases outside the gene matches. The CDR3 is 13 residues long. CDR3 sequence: CASMTGGSDTQYF. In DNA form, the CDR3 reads TGTGCCAGTATGACAGGGGGATCAGATACGCAGTATTTT. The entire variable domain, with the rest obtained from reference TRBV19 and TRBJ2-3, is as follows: DGGITQSPKYLFRKEGQNVTLSCEQNLNHDAMYWYRQDPGQGLRLIYYSQIVNDFQKGDIAEGYSVSREKKESFPLTVTSAQKNPTAFYLCASMTGGSDTQYFGPGTRLTVL.

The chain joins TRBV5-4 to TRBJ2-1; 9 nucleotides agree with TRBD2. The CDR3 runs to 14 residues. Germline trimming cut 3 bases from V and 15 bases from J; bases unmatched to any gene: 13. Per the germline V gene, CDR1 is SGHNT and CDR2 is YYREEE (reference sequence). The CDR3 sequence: CASSSDGREGLRFF. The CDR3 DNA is TGTGCCAGCAGCTCGGACGGGCGGGAGGGCCTTCGGTTCTTC.

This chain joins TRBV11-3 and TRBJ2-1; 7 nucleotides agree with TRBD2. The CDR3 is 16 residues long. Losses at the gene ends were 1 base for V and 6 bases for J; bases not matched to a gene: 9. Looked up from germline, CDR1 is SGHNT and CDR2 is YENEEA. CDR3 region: CASSLGREDQTNEQFF. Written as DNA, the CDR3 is TGTGCCAGCAGCTTAGGACGGGAGGACCAGACCAATGAGCAGTTCTTC.

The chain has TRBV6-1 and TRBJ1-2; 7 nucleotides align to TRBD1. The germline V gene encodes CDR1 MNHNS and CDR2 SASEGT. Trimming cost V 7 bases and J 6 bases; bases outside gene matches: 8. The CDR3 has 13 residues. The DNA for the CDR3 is TGTGCCAGCACTGCCACCGGGACAGATGGCTACACCTTC. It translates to CASTATGTDGYTF.

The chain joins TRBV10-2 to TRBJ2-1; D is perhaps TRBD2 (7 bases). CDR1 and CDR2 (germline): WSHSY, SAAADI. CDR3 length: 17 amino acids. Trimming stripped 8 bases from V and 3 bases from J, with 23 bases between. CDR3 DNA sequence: TGCGCCAGCTCAGGGTGGAGGGGGAGCGGGATCTACAATGAGCAGTTCTTC. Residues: CASSGWRGSGIYNEQFF.

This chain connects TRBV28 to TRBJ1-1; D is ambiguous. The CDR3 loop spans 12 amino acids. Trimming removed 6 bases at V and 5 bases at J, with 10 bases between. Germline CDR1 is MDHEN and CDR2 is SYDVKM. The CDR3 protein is CASSLVGTEAFF. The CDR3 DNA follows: TGTGCCAGCAGCCTCGTGGGAACTGAAGCTTTCTTT.

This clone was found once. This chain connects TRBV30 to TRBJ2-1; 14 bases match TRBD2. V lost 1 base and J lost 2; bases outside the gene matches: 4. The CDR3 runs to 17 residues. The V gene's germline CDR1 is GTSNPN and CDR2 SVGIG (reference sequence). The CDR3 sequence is CAWSGGLAGEPYNEQFF. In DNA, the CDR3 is TGTGCCTGGAGTGGGGGACTAGCGGGAGAGCCCTACAATGAGCAGTTCTTC. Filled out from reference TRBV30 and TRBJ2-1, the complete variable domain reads SQTIHQWPATLVQPVGSPLSLECTVEGTSNPNLYWYRQAAGRGLQLLFYSVGIGQISSEVPQNLSASRPQDRQFILSSKKLLLSDSGFYLCAWSGGLAGEPYNEQFFGPGTRLTVL.

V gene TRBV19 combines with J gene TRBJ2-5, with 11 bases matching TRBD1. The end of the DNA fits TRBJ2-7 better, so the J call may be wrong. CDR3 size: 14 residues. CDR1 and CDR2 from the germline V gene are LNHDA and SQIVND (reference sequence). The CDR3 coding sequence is TGTGCCAGTAGTATGGGACAGGGGGATTACGAGCAGTACTTC. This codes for CASSMGQGDYEQYF.

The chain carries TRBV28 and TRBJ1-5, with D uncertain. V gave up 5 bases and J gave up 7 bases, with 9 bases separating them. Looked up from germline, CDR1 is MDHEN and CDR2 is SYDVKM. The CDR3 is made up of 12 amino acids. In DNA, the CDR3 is TGTGCCAGCAGTCCACATCTCCAGCCCCAGCATTTT. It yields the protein CASSPHLQPQHF.

The CDR3: CSVQVSNQPQHF. The CDR3 DNA follows: TGCAGCGTGCAAGTCAGCAATCAGCCCCAGCATTTT. The chain links TRBV29-1 to TRBJ1-5; D is ambiguous. The CDR3 is made up of 12 amino acids. Germline V lookup: CDR1 SQVTM, CDR2 ANQGSEA. V lost 6 bases, J lost 1 base, and 7 bases lay in between.

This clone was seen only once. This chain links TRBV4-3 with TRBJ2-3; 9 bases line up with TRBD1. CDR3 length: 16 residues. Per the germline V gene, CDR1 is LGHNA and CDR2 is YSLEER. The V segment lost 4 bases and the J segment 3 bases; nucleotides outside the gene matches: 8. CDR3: CASSPRQGVRTDTQYF. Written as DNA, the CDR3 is TGCGCCAGCAGCCCTCGACAGGGGGTTAGGACAGATACGCAGTATTTT.